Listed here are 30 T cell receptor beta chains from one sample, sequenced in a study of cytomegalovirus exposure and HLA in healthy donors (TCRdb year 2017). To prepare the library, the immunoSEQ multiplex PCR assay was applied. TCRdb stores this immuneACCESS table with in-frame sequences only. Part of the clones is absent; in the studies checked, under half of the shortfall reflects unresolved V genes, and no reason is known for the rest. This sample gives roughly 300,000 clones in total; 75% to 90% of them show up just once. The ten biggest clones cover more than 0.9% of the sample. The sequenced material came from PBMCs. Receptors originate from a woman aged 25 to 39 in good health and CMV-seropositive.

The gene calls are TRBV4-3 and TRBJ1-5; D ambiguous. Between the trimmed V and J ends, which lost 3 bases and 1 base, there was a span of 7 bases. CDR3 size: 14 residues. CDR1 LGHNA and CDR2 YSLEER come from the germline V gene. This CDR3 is CASSQGNSNQPQHF. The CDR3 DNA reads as TGCGCCAGCAGCCAGGGGAACAGCAATCAGCCCCAGCATTTT.

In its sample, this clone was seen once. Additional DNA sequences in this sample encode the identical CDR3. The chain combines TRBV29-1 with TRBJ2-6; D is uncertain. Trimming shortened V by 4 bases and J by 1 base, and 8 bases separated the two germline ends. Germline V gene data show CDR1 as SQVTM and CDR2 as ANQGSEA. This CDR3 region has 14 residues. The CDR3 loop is CSVAIRSGANVLTF. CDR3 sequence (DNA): TGCAGCGTTGCAATAAGATCTGGGGCCAACGTCCTGACTTTC.

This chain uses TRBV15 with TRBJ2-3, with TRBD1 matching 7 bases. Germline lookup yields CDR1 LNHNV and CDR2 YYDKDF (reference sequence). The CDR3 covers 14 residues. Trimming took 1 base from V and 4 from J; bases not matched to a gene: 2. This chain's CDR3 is CATSRGQGSDTQYF. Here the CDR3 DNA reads TGTGCCACCAGCAGAGGACAGGGTTCAGATACGCAGTATTTT.

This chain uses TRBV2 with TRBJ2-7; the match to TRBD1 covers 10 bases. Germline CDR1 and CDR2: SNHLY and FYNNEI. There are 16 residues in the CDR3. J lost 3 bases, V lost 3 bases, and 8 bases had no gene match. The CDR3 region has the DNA TGTGCCAGCAGTGAGAGGGGGGACAGGGGCGTCTACGAGCAGTACTTC. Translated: CASSERGDRGVYEQYF.

This CDR3 reads CASSQDQGWNTEAFF. For the CDR3, the DNA is TGTGCCAGCAGCCAAGATCAGGGGTGGAACACTGAAGCTTTCTTT. V is TRBV4-2 and J is TRBJ1-1, with D possibly being TRBD1 (6 bases). Trimming took 0 bases from V and 1 from J, leaving 9 bases between them. Per the germline V gene, CDR1 is LGHNA and CDR2 is YNFKEQ. The CDR3 extends over 15 amino acids.

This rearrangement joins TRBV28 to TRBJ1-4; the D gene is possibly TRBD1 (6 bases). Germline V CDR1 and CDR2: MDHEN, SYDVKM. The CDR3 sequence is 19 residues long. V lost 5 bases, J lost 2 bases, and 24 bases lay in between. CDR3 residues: CASSEPGPRGSITNEKLFF. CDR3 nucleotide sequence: TGTGCCAGCAGTGAACCCGGTCCCAGGGGCAGCATCACTAATGAAAAACTGTTTTTT.

The CDR3 nucleotides are TGTGCCACCAGCCTACTAGCGGGGCTACAAGAGACCCAGTACTTC. Translating gives CATSLLAGLQETQYF. The V call is TRBV15, the J call TRBJ2-5; TRBD2 matches 10 bases. This CDR3 spans 15 amino acids. Germline values: CDR1 LNHNV, CDR2 YYDKDF (reference sequence). V was pared by 5 bases and J by 2 bases, with 5 bases of the junction left unmatched.

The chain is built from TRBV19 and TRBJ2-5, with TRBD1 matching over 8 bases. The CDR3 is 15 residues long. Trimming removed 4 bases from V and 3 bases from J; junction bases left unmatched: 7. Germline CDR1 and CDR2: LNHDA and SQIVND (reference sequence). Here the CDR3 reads CASSTWTGMKETQYF. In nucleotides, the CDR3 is TGTGCCAGTAGTACCTGGACAGGGATGAAAGAGACCCAGTACTTC. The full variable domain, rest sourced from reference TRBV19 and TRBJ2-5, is DGGITQSPKYLFRKEGQNVTLSCEQNLNHDAMYWYRQDPGQGLRLIYYSQIVNDFQKGDIAEGYSVSREKKESFPLTVTSAQKNPTAFYLCASSTWTGMKETQYFGPGTRLLVL.

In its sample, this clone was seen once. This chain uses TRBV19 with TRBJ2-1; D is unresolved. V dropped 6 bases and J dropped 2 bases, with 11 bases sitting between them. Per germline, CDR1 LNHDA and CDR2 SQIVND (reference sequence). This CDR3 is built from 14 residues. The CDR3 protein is CASSEGLPYNEQFF. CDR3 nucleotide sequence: TGTGCCAGTAGCGAAGGGCTACCCTACAATGAGCAGTTCTTC.

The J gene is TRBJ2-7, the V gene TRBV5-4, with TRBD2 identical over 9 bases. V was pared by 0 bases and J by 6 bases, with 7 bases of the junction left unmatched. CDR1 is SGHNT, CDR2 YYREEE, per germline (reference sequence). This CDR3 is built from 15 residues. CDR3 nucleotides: TGTGCCAGCAGCTTGGCTAGCGGGAACGGTCCCGAGCAGTACTTC. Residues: CASSLASGNGPEQYF.

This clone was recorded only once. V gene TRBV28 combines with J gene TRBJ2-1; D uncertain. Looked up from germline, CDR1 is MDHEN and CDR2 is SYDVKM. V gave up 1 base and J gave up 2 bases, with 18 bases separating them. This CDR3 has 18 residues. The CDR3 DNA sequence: TGTGCCAGCAGTTTATCCCCTGGACGGACCCGGACCTACAATGAGCAGTTCTTC. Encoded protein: CASSLSPGRTRTYNEQFF.

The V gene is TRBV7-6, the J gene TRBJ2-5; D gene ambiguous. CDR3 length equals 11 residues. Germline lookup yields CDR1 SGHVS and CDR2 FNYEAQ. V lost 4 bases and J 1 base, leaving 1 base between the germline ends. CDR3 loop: CASSSQETQYF. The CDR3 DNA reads TGTGCCAGCAGCTCCCAAGAGACCCAGTACTTC.

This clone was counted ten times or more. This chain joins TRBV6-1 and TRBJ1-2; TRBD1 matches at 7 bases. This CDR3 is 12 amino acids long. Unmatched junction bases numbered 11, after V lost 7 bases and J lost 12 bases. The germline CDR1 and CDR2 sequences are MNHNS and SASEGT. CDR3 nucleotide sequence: TGTGCCAGCACCAAAGGAGGGACAGCTCACACCTTC. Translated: CASTKGGTAHTF.

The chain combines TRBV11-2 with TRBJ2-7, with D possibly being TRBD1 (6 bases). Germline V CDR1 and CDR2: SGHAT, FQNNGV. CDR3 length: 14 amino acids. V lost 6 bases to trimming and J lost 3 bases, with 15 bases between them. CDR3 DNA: TGTGCCAGCAGTCCGAACCCAGGGGTCTACGAGCAGTACTTC. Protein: CASSPNPGVYEQYF.

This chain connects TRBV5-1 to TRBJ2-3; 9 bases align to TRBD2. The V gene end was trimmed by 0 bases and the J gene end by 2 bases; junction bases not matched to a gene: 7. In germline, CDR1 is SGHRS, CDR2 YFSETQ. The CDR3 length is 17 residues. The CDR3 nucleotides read TGCGCCAGCAGCTTGGCATTAGCGGGAGCCGACACAGATACGCAGTATTTT. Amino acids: CASSLALAGADTDTQYF.

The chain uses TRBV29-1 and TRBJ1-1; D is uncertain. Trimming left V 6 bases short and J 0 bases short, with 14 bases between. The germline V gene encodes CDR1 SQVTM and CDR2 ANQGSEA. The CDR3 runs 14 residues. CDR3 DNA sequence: TGCAGCGTCGTACCCGTCCTCATGAACACTGAAGCTTTCTTT. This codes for CSVVPVLMNTEAFF.

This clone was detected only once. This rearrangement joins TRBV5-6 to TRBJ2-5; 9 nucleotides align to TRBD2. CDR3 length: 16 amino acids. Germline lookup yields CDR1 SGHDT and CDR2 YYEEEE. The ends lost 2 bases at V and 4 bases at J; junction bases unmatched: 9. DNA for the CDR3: TGTGCCAGCAGCTTTCAGATTAGCGGGGGCGGAGAGACCCAGTACTTC. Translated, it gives CASSFQISGGGETQYF.

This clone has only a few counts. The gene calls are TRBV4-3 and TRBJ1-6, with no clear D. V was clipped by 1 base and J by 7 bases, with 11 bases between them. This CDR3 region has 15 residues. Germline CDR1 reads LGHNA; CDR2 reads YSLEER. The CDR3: CASSQGVSHNSPLHF. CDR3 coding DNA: TGCGCCAGCAGCCAAGGAGTCAGCCACAATTCACCCCTCCACTTT.

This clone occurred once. The CDR3 region has the DNA TGTGCCAGCAGCTTCACGACGATAGAGACCCAGTACTTC. It codes for CASSFTTIETQYF. The chain joins TRBV5-4 to TRBJ2-5, with D uncertain. Trimming removed 2 bases at V and 4 bases at J, with 9 bases between. Germline V gene data show CDR1 as SGHNT and CDR2 as YYREEE (reference sequence). The CDR3 covers 13 residues.

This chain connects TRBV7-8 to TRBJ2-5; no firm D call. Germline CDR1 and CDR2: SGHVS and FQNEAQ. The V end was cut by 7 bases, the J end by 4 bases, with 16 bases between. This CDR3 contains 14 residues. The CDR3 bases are TGTGCCAGCACCAACCTTAAGAGGCTAGAGACCCAGTACTTC. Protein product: CASTNLKRLETQYF.

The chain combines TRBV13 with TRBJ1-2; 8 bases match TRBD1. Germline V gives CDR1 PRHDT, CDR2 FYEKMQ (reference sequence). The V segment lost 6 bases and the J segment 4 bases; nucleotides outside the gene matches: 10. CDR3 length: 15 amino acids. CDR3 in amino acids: CASSVEAQGAYGYTF. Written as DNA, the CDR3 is TGTGCCAGCAGTGTCGAGGCCCAGGGGGCCTATGGCTACACCTTC.

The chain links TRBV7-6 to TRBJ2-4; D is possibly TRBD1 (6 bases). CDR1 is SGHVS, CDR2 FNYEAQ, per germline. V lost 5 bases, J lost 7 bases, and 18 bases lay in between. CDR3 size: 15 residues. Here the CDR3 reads CASSPEGDPANIQYF. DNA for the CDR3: TGTGCCAGCAGCCCCGAGGGGGACCCAGCTAACATTCAGTACTTC.

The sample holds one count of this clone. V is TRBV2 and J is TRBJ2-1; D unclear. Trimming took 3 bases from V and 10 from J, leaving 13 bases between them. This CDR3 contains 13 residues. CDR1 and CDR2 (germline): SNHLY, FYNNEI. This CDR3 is CASSETYLREQFF. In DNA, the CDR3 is TGTGCCAGCAGTGAGACTTACCTACGAGAGCAGTTCTTC.

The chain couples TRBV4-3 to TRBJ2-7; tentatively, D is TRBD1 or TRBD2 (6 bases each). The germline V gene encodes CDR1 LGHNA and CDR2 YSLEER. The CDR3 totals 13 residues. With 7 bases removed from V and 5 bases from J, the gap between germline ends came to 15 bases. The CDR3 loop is CASKDSGADEQYF. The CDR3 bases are TGCGCCAGCAAGGATTCGGGGGCCGACGAGCAGTACTTC.

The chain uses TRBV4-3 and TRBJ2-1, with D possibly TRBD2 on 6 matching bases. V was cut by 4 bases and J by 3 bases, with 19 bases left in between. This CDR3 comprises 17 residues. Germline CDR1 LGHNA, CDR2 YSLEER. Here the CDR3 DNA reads TGCGCCAGCAGCCCCCTCATGGTAGCGGAGGACTACAATGAGCAGTTCTTC. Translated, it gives CASSPLMVAEDYNEQFF.

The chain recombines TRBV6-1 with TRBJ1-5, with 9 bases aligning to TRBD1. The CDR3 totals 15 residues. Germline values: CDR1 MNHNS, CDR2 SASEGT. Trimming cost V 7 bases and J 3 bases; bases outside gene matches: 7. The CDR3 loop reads CASTAGQGNNQPQHF. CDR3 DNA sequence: TGTGCCAGCACCGCGGGACAGGGCAACAATCAGCCCCAGCATTTT.

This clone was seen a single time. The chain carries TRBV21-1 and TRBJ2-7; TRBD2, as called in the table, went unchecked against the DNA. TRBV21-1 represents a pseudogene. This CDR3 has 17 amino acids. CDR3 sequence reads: CASSKGGGRARKYEQYF. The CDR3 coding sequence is TGTGCCAGCAGCAAAGGGGGCGGGAGGGCCAGGAAATACGAGCAGTACTTC.

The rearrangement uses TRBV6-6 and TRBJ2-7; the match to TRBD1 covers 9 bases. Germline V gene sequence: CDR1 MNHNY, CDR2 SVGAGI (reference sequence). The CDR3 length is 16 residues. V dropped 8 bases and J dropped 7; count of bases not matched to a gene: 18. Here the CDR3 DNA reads TGTGCCAGCTCCTTTATTCCGGGACAGGGAGGAGGGGAGCAGTACTTC. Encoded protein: CASSFIPGQGGGEQYF.

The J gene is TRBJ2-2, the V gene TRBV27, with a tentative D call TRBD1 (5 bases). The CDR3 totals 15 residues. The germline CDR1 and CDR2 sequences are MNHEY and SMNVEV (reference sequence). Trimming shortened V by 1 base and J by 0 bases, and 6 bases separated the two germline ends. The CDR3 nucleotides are TGTGCCAGCAGTTTATACAGGCCGAACACCGGGGAGCTGTTTTTT. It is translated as CASSLYRPNTGELFF.

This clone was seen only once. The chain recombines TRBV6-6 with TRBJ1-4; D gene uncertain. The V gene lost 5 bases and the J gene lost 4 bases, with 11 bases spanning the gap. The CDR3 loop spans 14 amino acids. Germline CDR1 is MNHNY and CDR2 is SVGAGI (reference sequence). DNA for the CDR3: TGTGCCAGCAGTCACGGACGGAATAATGAAAAACTGTTTTTT. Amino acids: CASSHGRNNEKLFF.